The TCR beta chain under discussion was sequenced for a study of CD4 T cells in relation to SARS-CoV-2 and coronaviruses (dated by TCRdb to the early 2020s). At the level of the whole study: Shared crossreactive spike epitopes were mapped to their HLA restriction using patient-derived lymphoblastoid cell lines. A different TCR-beta assay, based on Illumina, was used to sequence expansion assays from other donors in the study. Memory CD4+ T cell crossreactivity between SARS-CoV-2 and common cold coronavirus spike proteins was assessed at the TCR clonotype level in the study. The Adaptive Biotechnologies TCR-sequencing kit was used for samples from a few pre-COVID donors and for the naive versus memory experiments, whereas the other data were Illumina-based. What the study reported, not specific to this receptor: Because no donor provided both pre-pandemic and post-infection samples, tracing the source of pre-existing responses was limited. Crossreactive clones showed significantly weaker SARS-CoV-2-driven expansion than monoreactive clones, consistent with antigenic imprinting. Because the crossreactivity analysis focused on spike protein, crossreactivity against other viral proteins was not assessed. Approximately 69% of donors had memory CD4+ clonotypes that crossrecognized SARS-CoV-2 and at least one common cold coronavirus spike. Naive versus memory sequencing indicated that memory recall responses, rather than primary responses primed during culture, are detected by the assay. The study was constrained by small numbers of patients and of tested TCRs.

DNA from uncultured naive and memory CD4+ T cells underwent immunoSEQ TCR-beta sequencing at deep resolution. The authors processed their data as follows. During preprocessing, nonproductive sequences were removed, as were CDR3s that did not start with C, did not end with F or W, or were shorter than 7 amino acids. Cultured and uncultured naive and memory CD4+ repertoires were searched for previously identified spike- and CEF-reactive CDR3s. Pairwise Levenshtein distance, computed with the stringdist R package after three terminal residues were trimmed from each end, was used as the measure of CDR3 homology. Sourced from immuneACCESS, this table was stored by TCRdb with only in-frame sequences that have V and J called. A share of the clones is absent; for the studies checked, an unresolved V gene accounts for under half, and the remainder has no known explanation. That table furnishes V, J and clone size, whereas the DNA furnished D and trimming. This sample is represented by tens of thousands of clones; about 92% of them were singletons. The ten largest clones capture under 0.25% of the sample.

Remarks on this clone: Its antigen has not been determined. No much larger clonotype is one base removed from it; base qualities were not supplied.

CD4+ T cells from unexposed donors were collected before the COVID-19 pandemic (2011-2018). Naive and memory CD4+ T cells were separated from cryopreserved PBMCs by first enriching for CD4 and then performing EasySep naive CD4+ T cell enrichment. The leukapheresis product used for the unexposed donors was purchased from a commercial source. Ficoll-Paque PLUS gradient centrifugation was used to isolate PBMCs from either whole blood or leukapheresis product. The PBMCs went either fresh into the expansion assay or into cryopreservation at -140 degrees C. The QIAamp Micro DNA Kit was used to extract genomic DNA from the CD4+ T cells. The sequenced sample consisted of naive CD4+ T cells from PBMCs. The intended sense of this specimen's cell subset or site label: naive CD4+ T cells isolated by negative enrichment. This clonotype originated in a human donor in good health.

The CDR3 region reads CASSLGPGGDSPLHF. The DNA is TGCGCCAGCAGCTTGGGTCCTGGGGGCGATTCACCCCTCCACTTT. The V and J genes are TRBV5-1 and TRBJ1-6; perhaps TRBD1 is the D gene, with 6 bases matching. Via the germline V gene, CDR1 is SGHRS and CDR2 YFSETQ. The CDR3 runs 15 residues from the cysteine to the phenylalanine. CDR3 DNA only is kept here, 45 bases in frame from base 1. The junction shows trimming of 0 bases on V and 8 bases on J, plus 12 bases between the germline ends.